The clone carrying this T cell receptor (beta chain) was detected ten times or more. Its antigen is unidentified. Possible read error: a much larger clone is one base away. Until they underwent thyroid surgery, no patient had received any treatment. The sample is drawn from a study of metastatic and nonmetastatic thyroid tumors. About the study: Where malignant and benign thyroid patients were concerned, repertoires were compared across blood and tumor or nodule tissue. Study-level points and caveats: Malignant thyroid tumors reportedly had TCR beta diversity that was significantly higher than in benign nodules, in blood and tumor.

In the original processing: A distant-metastasis classifier for papillary thyroid cancer was built using CDR3 differences across clinicopathological groups. TCRdb reanalyzed the PCR reads via MiXCR. What appears here as the V and J calls and clone size reflects TCRdb's work, not the paper's. The profile shows 30,000 to 35,000 clones, roughly 17% of them singletons. This CDR3 has 16 amino acids. CDR1 and CDR2 from the germline V gene are SGHVS and FQNEAQ. Specimen: blood. The sequence was collected from a female donor with papillary thyroid cancer or a benign thyroid nodule (not recorded which). Some clones in this sample may be carry-over from other donors' samples. The chain couples TRBV7-8 to TRBJ1-2; maybe TRBD1 (5 bases). The CDR3 loop is CASSLADEGARYGCTF. In DNA form, the CDR3 reads TGTGCCAGCAGCTTAGCGGATGAAGGGGCGCGATATGGCTGCACCTTC. The full variable domain, completed using reference TRBV7-8 and TRBJ1-2, is GAGVSQSPRYKVAKRGQDVALRCDPISGHVSLFWYQQALGQGPEFLTYFQNEAQLDKSGLPSDRFFAERPEGSVSTLKIQRTQQEDSAVYLCASSLADEGARYGCTFGSGTRLTVV.